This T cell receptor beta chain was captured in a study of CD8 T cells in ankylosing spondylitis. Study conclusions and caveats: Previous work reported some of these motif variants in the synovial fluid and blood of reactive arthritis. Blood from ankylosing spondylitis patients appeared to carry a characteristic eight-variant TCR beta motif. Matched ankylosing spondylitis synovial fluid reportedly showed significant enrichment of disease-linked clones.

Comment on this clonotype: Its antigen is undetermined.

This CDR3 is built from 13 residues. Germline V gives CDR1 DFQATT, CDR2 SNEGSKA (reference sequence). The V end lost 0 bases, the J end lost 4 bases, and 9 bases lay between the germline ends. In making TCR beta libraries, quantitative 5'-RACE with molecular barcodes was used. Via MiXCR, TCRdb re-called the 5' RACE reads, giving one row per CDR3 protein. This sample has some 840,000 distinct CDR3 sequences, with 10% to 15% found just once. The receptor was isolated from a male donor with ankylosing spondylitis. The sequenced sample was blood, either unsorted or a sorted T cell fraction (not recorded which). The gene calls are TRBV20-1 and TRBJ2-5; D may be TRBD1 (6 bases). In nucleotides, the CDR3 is TGCAGTGCTAGAGATAGGACAGCAGAGACCCAGTACTTC. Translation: CSARDRTAETQYF.